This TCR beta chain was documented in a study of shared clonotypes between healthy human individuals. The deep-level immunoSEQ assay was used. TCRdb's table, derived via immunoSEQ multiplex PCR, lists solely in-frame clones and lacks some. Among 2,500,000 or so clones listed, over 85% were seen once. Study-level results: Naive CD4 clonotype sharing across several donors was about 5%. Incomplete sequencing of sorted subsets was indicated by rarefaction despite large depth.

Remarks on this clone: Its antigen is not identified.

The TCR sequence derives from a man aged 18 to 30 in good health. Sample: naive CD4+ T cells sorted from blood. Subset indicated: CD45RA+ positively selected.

The CDR3 reads CASSPTRGGASETQYF. CDR3 bases: TGTGCCAGCAGTCCGACCCGCGGGGGGGCCTCAGAGACCCAGTACTTC. This chain connects TRBV6-6 to TRBJ2-5; 9 positions agree with TRBD2. The J segment lost 4 bases and the V segment lost 5 bases, leaving 11 bases of the junction unmatched. This CDR3 contains 16 residues. Germline V gene sequence: CDR1 MNHNY, CDR2 SVGAGI (reference sequence).